This TCR beta chain was recorded in a study of CD8+ T cells in alopecia areata. The table lists this clone with many counts. Its matching antigen is unknown. In each case, RNA was isolated and then reverse transcribed into cDNA as the sequencing template. Measured with immunoSEQ multiplex PCR; TCRdb has only the in-frame clones, and not every one. The sample carries fewer than 200,000 clones, 50% to 75% recorded once. Germline values: CDR1 SGHRS, CDR2 YFSETQ. This CDR3 is 15 amino acids long. Trimming stripped 0 bases from V and 3 bases from J, with 10 bases between. The treatment is: oral pan-JAK inhibitor, 5-10 mg twice daily. Broader study findings: The study found that many expanded lesional clones persisted in scalp and blood during tofacitinib. Scalp data also include sequences from resident alphabeta T cells of normal skin.

J is TRBJ2-4 and V is TRBV5-1; D possibly corresponds to TRBD1 (6 bases). The material was CD4+ T cells sorted from blood, obtained between weeks 55 and 65, from a patient treated with tofacitinib. The clonotype comes from a human donor with alopecia areata. CDR3 loop: CASSLDGRGKNIQYF. The CDR3 nucleotides are TGCGCCAGCAGCTTGGATGGCAGGGGCAAAAACATTCAGTACTTC. The variable domain in full, with the rest retrieved from reference TRBV5-1 and TRBJ2-4, is KAGVTQTPRYLIKTRGQQVTLSCSPISGHRSVSWYQQTPGQGLQFLFEYFSETQRNKGNFPGRFSGRQFSNSRSEMNVSTLELGDSALYLCASSLDGRGKNIQYFGAGTRLSVL.